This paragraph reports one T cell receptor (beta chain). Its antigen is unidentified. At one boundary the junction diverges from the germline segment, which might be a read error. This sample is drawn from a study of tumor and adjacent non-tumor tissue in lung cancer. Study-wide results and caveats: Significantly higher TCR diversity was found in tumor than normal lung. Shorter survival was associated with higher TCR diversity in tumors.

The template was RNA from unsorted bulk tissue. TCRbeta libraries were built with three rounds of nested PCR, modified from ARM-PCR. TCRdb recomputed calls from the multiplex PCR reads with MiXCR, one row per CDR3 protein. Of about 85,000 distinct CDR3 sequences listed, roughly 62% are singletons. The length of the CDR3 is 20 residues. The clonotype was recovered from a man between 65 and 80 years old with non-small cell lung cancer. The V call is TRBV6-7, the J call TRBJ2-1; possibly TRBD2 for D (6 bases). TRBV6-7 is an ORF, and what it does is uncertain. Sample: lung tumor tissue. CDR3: CAISYSDTRMGLASVFEQFF. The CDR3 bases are TGTGCCATCAGTTACTCAGACACGCGTATGGGCCTAGCGTCGGTGTTTGAGCAGTTCTTC.